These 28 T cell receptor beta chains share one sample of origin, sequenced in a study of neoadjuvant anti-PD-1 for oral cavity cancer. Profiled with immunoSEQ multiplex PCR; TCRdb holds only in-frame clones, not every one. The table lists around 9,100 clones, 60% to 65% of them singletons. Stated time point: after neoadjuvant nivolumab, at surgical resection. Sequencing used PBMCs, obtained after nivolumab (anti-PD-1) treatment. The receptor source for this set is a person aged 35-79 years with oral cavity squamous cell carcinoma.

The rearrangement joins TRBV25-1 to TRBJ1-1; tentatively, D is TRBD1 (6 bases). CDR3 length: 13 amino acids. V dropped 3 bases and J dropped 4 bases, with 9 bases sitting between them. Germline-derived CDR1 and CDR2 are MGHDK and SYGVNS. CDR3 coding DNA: TGTGCCAGCAGTGAGGGGGCAGGCACTGAAGCTTTCTTT. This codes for CASSEGAGTEAFF.

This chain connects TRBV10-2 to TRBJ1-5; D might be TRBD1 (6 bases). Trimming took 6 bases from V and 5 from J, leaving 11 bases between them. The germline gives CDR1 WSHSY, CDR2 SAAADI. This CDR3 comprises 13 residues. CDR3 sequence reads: CASSSTGDQPQHF. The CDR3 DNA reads TGCGCCAGCAGCTCGACAGGCGATCAGCCCCAGCATTTT.

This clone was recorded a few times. CDR3 protein: CASSFPVGRRELFF. CDR3 sequence (DNA): TGTGCCAGCAGTTTCCCCGTAGGGCGAAGGGAGCTGTTTTTT. This chain links TRBV28 with TRBJ2-2; D gene uncertain. The germline V gene has CDR1 MDHEN and CDR2 SYDVKM. The ends were cut back, 3 bases at V and 9 bases at J, with 14 bases in the middle. CDR3 length: 14 amino acids.

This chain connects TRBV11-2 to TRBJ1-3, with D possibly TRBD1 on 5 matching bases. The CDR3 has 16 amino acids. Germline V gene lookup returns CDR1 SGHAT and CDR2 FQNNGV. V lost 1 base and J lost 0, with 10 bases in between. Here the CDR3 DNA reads TGTGCCAGCAGCTTAGGTCAGGGCATCTCTGGAAACACCATATATTTT. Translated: CASSLGQGISGNTIYF.

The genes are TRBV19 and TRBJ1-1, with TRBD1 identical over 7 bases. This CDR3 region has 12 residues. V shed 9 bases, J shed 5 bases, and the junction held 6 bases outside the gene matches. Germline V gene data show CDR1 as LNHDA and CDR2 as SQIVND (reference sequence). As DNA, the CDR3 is TGTGCCAGCCAGACCAGGGGGACTGAAGCTTTCTTT. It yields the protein CASQTRGTEAFF.

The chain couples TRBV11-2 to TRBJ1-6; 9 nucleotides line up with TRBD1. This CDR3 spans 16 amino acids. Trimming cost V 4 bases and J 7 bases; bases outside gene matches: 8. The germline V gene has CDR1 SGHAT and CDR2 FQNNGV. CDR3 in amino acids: CASSSTSGTGNSPLHF. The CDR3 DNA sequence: TGTGCCAGCAGCTCCACCTCAGGGACAGGGAATTCACCCCTCCACTTT.

The chain's CDR3 is CASSFRTGQSYNEQFF. DNA of the CDR3: TGTGCCAGCAGTTTTCGGACAGGGCAATCCTACAATGAGCAGTTCTTC. The chain links TRBV27 to TRBJ2-1; TRBD1 matches 8 bases. The germline V gene encodes CDR1 MNHEY and CDR2 SMNVEV (reference sequence). V shed 3 bases and J 1 base; nucleotides not matched to a gene: 5. The CDR3 spans 16 residues.

CDR3 DNA: TGTGCCAGCAGTGGCCGGACTAGCGGGGACCCGACTAACATTCAGTACTTC. It translates to CASSGRTSGDPTNIQYF. The V and J genes are TRBV27 and TRBJ2-4; 12 positions agree with TRBD2. The V and J ends lost 5 bases and 7 bases, in that order; junction bases with no gene match: 12. This CDR3 contains 17 residues. Germline loops: CDR1 MNHEY, CDR2 SMNVEV (reference sequence).

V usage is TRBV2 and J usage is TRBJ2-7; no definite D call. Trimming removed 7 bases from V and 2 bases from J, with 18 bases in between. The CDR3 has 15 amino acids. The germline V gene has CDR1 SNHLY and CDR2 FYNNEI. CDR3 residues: CASTPPVHGTYEQYF. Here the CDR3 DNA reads TGTGCCAGCACCCCCCCCGTTCATGGGACCTACGAGCAGTACTTC.

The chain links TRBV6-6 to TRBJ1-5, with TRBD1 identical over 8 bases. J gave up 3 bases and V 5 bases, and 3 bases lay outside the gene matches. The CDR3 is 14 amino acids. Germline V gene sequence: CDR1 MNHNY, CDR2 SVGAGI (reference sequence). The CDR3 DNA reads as TGTGCCAGCAGTACAGGGGGAATCAATCAGCCCCAGCATTTT. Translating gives CASSTGGINQPQHF.

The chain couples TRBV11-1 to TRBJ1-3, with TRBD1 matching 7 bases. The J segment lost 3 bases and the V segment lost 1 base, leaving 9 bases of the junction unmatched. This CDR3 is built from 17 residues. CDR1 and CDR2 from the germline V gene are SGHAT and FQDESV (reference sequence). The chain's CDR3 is CASSLELFGTDGNTIYF. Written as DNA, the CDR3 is TGTGCCAGCAGCTTAGAACTCTTTGGGACAGATGGAAACACCATATATTTT.

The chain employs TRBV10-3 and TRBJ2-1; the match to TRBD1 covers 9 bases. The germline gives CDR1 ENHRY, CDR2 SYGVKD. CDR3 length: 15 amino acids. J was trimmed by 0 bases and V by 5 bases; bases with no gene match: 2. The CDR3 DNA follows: TGTGCCATCAGTCAGGGACAGGGCTCCTACAATGAGCAGTTCTTC. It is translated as CAISQGQGSYNEQFF.

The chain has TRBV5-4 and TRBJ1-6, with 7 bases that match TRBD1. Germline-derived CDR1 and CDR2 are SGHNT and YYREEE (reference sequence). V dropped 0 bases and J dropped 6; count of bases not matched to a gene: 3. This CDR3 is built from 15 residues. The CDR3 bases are TGTGCCAGCAGCTTGGACCCAGGGGGTAATTCACCCCTCCACTTT. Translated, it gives CASSLDPGGNSPLHF.

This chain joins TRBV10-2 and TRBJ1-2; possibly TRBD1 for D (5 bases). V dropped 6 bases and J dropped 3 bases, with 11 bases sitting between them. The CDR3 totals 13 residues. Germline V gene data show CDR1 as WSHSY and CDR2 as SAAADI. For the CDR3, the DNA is TGCGCCAGCAGGGGCAGGGAGGACTATGGCTACACCTTC. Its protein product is CASRGREDYGYTF.

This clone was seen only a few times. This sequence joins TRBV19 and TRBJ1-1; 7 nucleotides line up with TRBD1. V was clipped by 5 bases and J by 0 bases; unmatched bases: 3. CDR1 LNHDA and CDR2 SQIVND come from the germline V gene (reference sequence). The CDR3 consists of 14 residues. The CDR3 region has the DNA TGTGCCAGTAGTCCCCAGGGGGTGAACACTGAAGCTTTCTTT. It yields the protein CASSPQGVNTEAFF.

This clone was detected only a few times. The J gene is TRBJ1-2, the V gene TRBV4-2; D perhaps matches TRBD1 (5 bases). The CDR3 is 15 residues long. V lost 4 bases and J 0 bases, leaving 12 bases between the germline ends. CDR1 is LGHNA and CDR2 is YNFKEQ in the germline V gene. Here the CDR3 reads CASSLQDTANYGYTF. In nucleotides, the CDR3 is TGTGCCAGCAGCCTCCAGGACACAGCTAACTATGGCTACACCTTC.

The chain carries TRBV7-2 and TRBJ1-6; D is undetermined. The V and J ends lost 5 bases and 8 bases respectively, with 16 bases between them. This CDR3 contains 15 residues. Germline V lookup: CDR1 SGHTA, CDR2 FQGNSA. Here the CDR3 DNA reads TGTGCCAGCAGCCCCTTAGTGGATAACTATTCACCCCTCCACTTT. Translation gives CASSPLVDNYSPLHF. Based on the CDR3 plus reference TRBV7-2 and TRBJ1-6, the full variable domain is GAGVSQSPSNKVTEKGKDVELRCDPISGHTALYWYRQSLGQGLEFLIYFQGNSAPDKSGLPSDRFSAERTGGSVSTLTIQRTQQEDSAVYLCASSPLVDNYSPLHFGNGTRLTVT.

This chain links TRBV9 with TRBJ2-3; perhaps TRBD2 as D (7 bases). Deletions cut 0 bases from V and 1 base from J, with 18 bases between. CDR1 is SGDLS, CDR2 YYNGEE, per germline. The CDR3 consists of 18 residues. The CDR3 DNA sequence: TGTGCCAGCAGCGTAGAGGAGGGGGGGCGGATCGGCACAGATACGCAGTATTTT. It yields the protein CASSVEEGGRIGTDTQYF. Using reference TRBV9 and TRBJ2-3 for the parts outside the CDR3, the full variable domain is DSGVTQTPKHLITATGQRVTLRCSPRSGDLSVYWYQQSLDQGLQFLIQYYNGEERAKGNILERFSAQQFPDLHSELNLSSLELGDSALYFCASSVEEGGRIGTDTQYFGPGTRLTVL.

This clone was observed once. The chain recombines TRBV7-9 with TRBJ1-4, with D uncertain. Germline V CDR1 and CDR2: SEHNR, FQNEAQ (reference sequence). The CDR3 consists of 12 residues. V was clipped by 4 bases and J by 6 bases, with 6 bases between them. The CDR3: CASSSDDEKLFF. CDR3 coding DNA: TGTGCCAGCAGCTCTGATGATGAAAAACTGTTTTTT. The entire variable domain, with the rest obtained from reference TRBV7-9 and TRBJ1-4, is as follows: DTGVSQNPRHKITKRGQNVTFRCDPISEHNRLYWYRQTLGQGPEFLTYFQNEAQLEKSRLLSDRFSAERPKGSFSTLEIQRTEQGDSAMYLCASSSDDEKLFFGSGTQLSVL.

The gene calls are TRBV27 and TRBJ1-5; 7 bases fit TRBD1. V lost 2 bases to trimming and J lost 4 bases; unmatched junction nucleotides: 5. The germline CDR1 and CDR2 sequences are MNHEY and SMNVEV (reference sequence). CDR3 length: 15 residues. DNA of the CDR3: TGTGCCAGCAGTTTACAAAAGGGGGCGAATCAGCCCCAGCATTTT. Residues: CASSLQKGANQPQHF.

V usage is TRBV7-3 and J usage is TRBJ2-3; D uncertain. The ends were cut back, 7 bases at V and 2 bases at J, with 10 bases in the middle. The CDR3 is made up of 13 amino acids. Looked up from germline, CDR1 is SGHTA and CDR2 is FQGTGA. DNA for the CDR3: TGTGCCAGCACGGTTGTTTTCACAGATACGCAGTATTTT. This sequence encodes CASTVVFTDTQYF.

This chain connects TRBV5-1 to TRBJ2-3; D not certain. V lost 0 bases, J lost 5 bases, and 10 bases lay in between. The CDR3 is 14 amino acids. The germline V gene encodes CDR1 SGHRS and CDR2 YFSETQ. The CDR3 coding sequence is TGCGCCAGCAGCTTGGGTAGGCTTTTAGATACGCAGTATTTT. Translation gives CASSLGRLLDTQYF.

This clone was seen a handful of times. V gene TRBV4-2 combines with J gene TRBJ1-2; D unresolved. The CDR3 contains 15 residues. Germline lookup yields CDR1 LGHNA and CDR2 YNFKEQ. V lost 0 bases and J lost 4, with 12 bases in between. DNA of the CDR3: TGTGCCAGCAGCCAAGATAGTTGGACGGTCTATGGCTACACCTTC. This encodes CASSQDSWTVYGYTF.

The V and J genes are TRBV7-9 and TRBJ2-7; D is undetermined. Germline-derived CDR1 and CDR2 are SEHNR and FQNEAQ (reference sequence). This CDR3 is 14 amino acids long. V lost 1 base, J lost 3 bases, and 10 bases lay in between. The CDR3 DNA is TGTGCCAGCAGCTTAGGCGATAATCTCTACGAGCAGTACTTC. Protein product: CASSLGDNLYEQYF.

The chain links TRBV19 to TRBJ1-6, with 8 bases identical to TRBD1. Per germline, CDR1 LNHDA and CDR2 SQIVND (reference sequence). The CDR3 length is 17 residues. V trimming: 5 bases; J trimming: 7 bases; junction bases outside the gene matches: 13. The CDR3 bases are TGTGCCAGTAGTGTCTACTCAAGACAGGGGAAGAATTCACCCCTCCACTTT. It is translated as CASSVYSRQGKNSPLHF.

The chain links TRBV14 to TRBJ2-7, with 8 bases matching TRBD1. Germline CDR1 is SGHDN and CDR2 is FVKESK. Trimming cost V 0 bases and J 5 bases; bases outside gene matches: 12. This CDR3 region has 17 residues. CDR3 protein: CASSQEIPGQALDEQYF. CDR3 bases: TGTGCCAGCAGCCAAGAAATCCCGGGACAGGCACTAGACGAGCAGTACTTC.

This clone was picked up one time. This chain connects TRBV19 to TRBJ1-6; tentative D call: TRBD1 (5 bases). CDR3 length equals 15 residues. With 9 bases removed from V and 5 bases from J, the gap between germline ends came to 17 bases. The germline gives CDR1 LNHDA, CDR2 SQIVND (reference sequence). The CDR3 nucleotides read TGTGCCAGCAGTCTAGACCCAGGGAATAATTCACCCCTCCACTTT. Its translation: CASSLDPGNNSPLHF.

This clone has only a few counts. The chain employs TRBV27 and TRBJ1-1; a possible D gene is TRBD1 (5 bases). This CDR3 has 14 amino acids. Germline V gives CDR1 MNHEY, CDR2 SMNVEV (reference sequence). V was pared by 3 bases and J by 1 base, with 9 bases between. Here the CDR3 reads CASSFQGKNTEAFF. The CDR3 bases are TGTGCCAGCAGTTTTCAGGGAAAGAACACTGAAGCTTTCTTT.